Below, one T cell receptor beta chain is given with its context. Its target is unknown. This sample was taken from a study of cytomegalovirus exposure and HLA in healthy donors. Regarding the study as a whole: Generally TCR sequences proved uncommon, though certain public TCRs appeared in numerous donors. Sequencing likely caused a cluster of highly shared sequence variants.

CDR1 and CDR2 from the germline V gene are SGHAT and FQNNGV. Trimming took 6 bases from V and 0 from J; bases not matched to a gene: 5. The CDR3 is 15 amino acids. The donors, nominally healthy at sampling, likely had unrecorded immune exposures. It was with 60 Vbeta and 13 Jbeta primers that the PCR ran. Authors' methods: In a later analysis, approximately 73 million unique TCR beta chains included roughly 11 million shared by two or more donors. TCRdb's copy holds only in-frame clones and misses some; the assay was immunoSEQ multiplex PCR. The D gene and trimming were derived from the DNA, and the V and J assignments and clone size from that table. This repertoire includes over 100,000 clones.

The specimen sequenced was PBMCs. The TCR originated in a man younger than 30 in good health and CMV-seronegative. The J gene is TRBJ2-1, the V gene TRBV11-2; 7 bases match TRBD1. In DNA, the CDR3 is TGTGCCAGCAGTACTACAGGGGCCTCCTACAATGAGCAGTTCTTC. Encoded protein: CASSTTGASYNEQFF.